This paragraph reports one TCR beta chain. Using immunoSEQ multiplex PCR, the repertoire was profiled, and TCRdb retains in-frame clones only, with some absent. The data contain some 50,000 clones, 70% to 90% of them singletons. Unmatched junction bases numbered 3, after V lost 2 bases and J lost 5 bases. The germline CDR1 and CDR2 sequences are MNHEY and SMNVEV (reference sequence). This CDR3 region has 14 residues. The sample comes from a study of OX40 agonist ivuxolimab in advanced cancers. This specimen consisted of CD4+ or CD8+ T cells sorted from blood, obtained in a trial of the OX40 agonist ivuxolimab. The receptor was derived from an adult with an advanced solid tumor such as melanoma, head and neck, liver or kidney cancer. J is TRBJ1-2 and V is TRBV27; 9 bases are shared with TRBD1. The CDR3 DNA is TGTGCCAGCAGTTTAGGGACAGGGCCTTATGGCTACACCTTC. Its protein is CASSLGTGPYGYTF.